Listed below are T cell receptor beta chains from one sample, sequenced in a study of blood T cell repertoires in COVID-19. The table came from immunoSEQ multiplex PCR; TCRdb's copy has only in-frame clones and leaves some out. Of 220,000 or so clones in the sample, 86% were seen once. What was sequenced was PBMCs or T cells enriched from blood (not recorded which). Source of these receptors: a woman in her 50s who had recovered from COVID-19. The CDR3 runs from the conserved cysteine through the conserved F or W. The D gene is left open where the match is weak. Where a row states a size, it is once, few, many or the class of an expanded clone; other rows omit it.

CDR3nt | CDR3aa | v_gene | d_gene | abundance | j_gene
TGTGCCAGTAGTCAACCCCCCGGGACAGGATTCTCTGAAGCTTTCTTT | CASSQPPGTGFSEAFF | TRBV19 | TRBD1 | . | TRBJ1-1
TGTGCCAGCAGTTTATGGCAAGCGGGGGAGCAGTACTTC | CASSLWQAGEQYF | TRBV28 | TRBD2 | . | TRBJ2-7
TGTGCCTGGAGCCCCTGGGACAGGGGACCAGTCAATCAGCCCCAGCATTTT | CAWSPWDRGPVNQPQHF | TRBV30 | TRBD1 | . | TRBJ1-5
TGTGCCAGCAGCCATTTAGCGGGAGGAAACAATGAGCAGTTCTTC | CASSHLAGGNNEQFF | TRBV13 | TRBD2 | . | TRBJ2-1
TGTGCCAGCACCCGGGACAGGGGTCCTTACAATGAGCAGTTCTTC | CASTRDRGPYNEQFF | TRBV18 | TRBD1 | . | TRBJ2-1
TGTGCCATCAGTGGCCGAGGGAGAGGGGACAATGGCTACACCTTC | CAISGRGRGDNGYTF | TRBV10-3 | . | . | TRBJ1-2
TGCGCCAGCAGCTTGGCCTCGGGGGGCAAGGACACCATATATTTT | CASSLASGGKDTIYF | TRBV5-1 | . | few | TRBJ1-3
TGTGCCAGCAGTTTAGGCGGAAGATTCTACGAGCAGTACTTC | CASSLGGRFYEQYF | TRBV28 | . | few | TRBJ2-7
TGTGCCAGCAGTTTCACGACCGGGACAAACTATGGCTACACCTTC | CASSFTTGTNYGYTF | TRBV6-5 | . | . | TRBJ1-2
TGTGCCAGCAGCTTAGCGGGGGGGAACACAGATACGCAGTATTTT | CASSLAGGNTDTQYF | TRBV7-3 | TRBD2 | . | TRBJ2-3
TGCGCCAGCAGTTCCGACTGGAGAAATGAGCAGTTCTTC | CASSSDWRNEQFF | TRBV4-3 | . | . | TRBJ2-1
TGTGCCAGCAGCCATTCGGGGTCAACCACAGATACGCAGTATTTT | CASSHSGSTTDTQYF | TRBV3-1/TRBV3-2 | . | . | TRBJ2-3
TGTGCCACCAGTGATGCCGGACAGGGGGTAGATACGCAGTATTTT | CATSDAGQGVDTQYF | TRBV24-1 | TRBD1 | . | TRBJ2-3
TGTGCCAGTAGTCTAAGACTAGGGATGGGTTACGAGCAGTACTTC | CASSLRLGMGYEQYF | TRBV19 | . | . | TRBJ2-7
TGCGCCAGCAGCCAAGATCGGGGAAACACCATATATTTT | CASSQDRGNTIYF | TRBV4-3 | . | . | TRBJ1-3
TGTGCCAGCAGCCAAGAGTGGGGGGGAATGACCAATGAGCAGTTCTTC | CASSQEWGGMTNEQFF | TRBV14 | TRBD2 | . | TRBJ2-1
TGTGCCAGCAGCTTAGCAGGGCTGATCCAGAACACTGAAGCTTTCTTT | CASSLAGLIQNTEAFF | TRBV11-3 | . | . | TRBJ1-1
TGTGCCAGCAGCTTTCGGACTAGCGGAGCCTACGAGCAGTACTTC | CASSFRTSGAYEQYF | TRBV5-8 | TRBD2 | . | TRBJ2-7
TGTGCCAGCCTTTATCAATCCCTCGGGACAGTTGGGCAGTTCTTC | CASLYQSLGTVGQFF | TRBV2 | TRBD1 | . | TRBJ2-1
TGTGCCAGCAGCCGCGGACAGGGGACTACCGAGCAGTACTTC | CASSRGQGTTEQYF | TRBV7-6 | TRBD1 | . | TRBJ2-7
TGCGCCAGCAGCAAACCGGGACAGGGAATTTTTAGGTACACCTTC | CASSKPGQGIFRYTF | TRBV5-1 | TRBD1 | . | TRBJ1-2
TGTGCCTGGGGACAGGCCGGGAAGGGGGCAGATACGCAGTATTTT | CAWGQAGKGADTQYF | TRBV30 | TRBD1 | . | TRBJ2-3
TGTGCCAGCAGTGACGGAGCGGGGGGGGTTGGCACAGATACGCAGTATTTT | CASSDGAGGVGTDTQYF | TRBV6-4 | TRBD2 | few | TRBJ2-3
TGTGCCAGCAGTTTGTCGTACGGGGGACGGGAGACCCAGTACTTC | CASSLSYGGRETQYF | TRBV28 | . | few | TRBJ2-5